This record looks at one T cell receptor beta chain sequence and its context. TCRdb re-called the 5' RACE reads with MiXCR, one entry per CDR3 protein. The table lists about 260,000 distinct CDR3 sequences, about 5% of them singletons. Trimming left V 5 bases short and J 1 base short, with 17 bases between. In germline, CDR1 is DFQATT, CDR2 SNEGSKA (reference sequence). The CDR3 loop spans 15 amino acids. The data were taken from a study of T cells after yellow fever vaccination. The material was CD4+ T cells sorted from PBMCs, obtained on the day of the yellow fever booster vaccination. The TCR sequence derives from a man younger than 35 who received the YFV17D yellow fever vaccine. This chain uses TRBV20-1 with TRBJ1-2, with D unresolved. The CDR3 loop reads CSAQTGSRLNYGYTF. Written as DNA, the CDR3 is TGCAGTGCTCAGACCGGTTCCAGGCTTAACTATGGCTACACCTTC.